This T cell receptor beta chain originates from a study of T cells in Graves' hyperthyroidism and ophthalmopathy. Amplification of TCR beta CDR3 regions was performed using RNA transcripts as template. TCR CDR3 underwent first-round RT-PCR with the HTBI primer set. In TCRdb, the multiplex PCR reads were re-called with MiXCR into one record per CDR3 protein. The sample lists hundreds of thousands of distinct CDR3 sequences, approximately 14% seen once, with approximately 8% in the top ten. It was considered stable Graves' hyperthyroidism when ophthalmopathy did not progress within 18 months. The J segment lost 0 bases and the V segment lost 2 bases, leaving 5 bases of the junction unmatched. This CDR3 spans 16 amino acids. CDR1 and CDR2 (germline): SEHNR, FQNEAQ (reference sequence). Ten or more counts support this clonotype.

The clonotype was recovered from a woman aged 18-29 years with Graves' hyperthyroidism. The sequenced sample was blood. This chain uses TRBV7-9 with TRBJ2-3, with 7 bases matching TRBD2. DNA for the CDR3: TGTGCCAGCAGCTTACGGAGCGGGATAAGCACAGATACGCAGTATTTT. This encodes CASSLRSGISTDTQYF.